These 24 T cell receptor beta chains were sequenced from one sample in a study of cytomegalovirus exposure and HLA in healthy donors. The PCR made use of 60 Vbeta and 13 Jbeta primers. Libraries were prepared by immunoSEQ multiplex PCR; TCRdb keeps only in-frame clonotypes and omits some of them. The profile shows around 150,000 clones, approximately 80% of them singletons. The sequencing input was PBMCs. The receptors originated from a woman in her fifties or sixties in good health and CMV-seronegative.

This rearrangement joins TRBV7-9 to TRBJ1-4; D is uncertain. The ends were cut back, 2 bases at V and 8 bases at J, with 18 bases in the middle. Germline V gene sequence: CDR1 SEHNR, CDR2 FQNEAQ (reference sequence). This CDR3 spans 16 amino acids. The CDR3 DNA is TGTGCCAGCAGCTTAAGTGCGGCGGGGTTTAAAGAAAAACTGTTTTTT. As protein: CASSLSAAGFKEKLFF.

The chain recombines TRBV6-6 with TRBJ2-5; a weak D match, TRBD2 (6 bases). The end of the DNA fits TRBJ2-7 better, so the J call may be wrong. The germline V gene has CDR1 MNHNY and CDR2 SVGAGI (reference sequence). There are 13 residues in the CDR3. The CDR3 region is CASRAGSTYEQYF. CDR3 coding DNA: TGTGCCAGCAGGGCCGGGAGTACCTACGAGCAGTACTTC.

The chain recombines TRBV5-1 with TRBJ1-2, with 9 bases matching TRBD1. The V segment lost 0 bases and the J segment 0 bases; nucleotides outside the gene matches: 3. The germline V gene has CDR1 SGHRS and CDR2 YFSETQ. The CDR3 is 16 amino acids. The CDR3 DNA is TGCGCCAGCAGCTTGGGAGGGACAGGGTCTAACTATGGCTACACCTTC. This encodes CASSLGGTGSNYGYTF.

V is TRBV6-5 and J is TRBJ2-5; 15 bases fit TRBD2. J gave up 3 bases and V 8 bases, and 1 base lay outside the gene matches. Germline values: CDR1 MNHEY, CDR2 SVGAGI. This CDR3 region has 14 residues. CDR3 residues: CASGTSGGKETQYF. The CDR3 nucleotides read TGTGCCAGCGGGACTAGCGGGGGGAAAGAGACCCAGTACTTC.

The rearrangement links TRBV23-1 to TRBJ2-3; D is perhaps TRBD1 (5 bases). TRBV23-1 falls under the ORF class, with uncertain function. This CDR3 contains 12 residues. V lost 11 bases to trimming and J lost 6 bases, with 15 bases between them. The CDR3 nucleotides are TGCGCCTGCCAGGGCCGACGGGATACGCAGTATTTT. Protein sequence: CACQGRRDTQYF.

The chain carries TRBV7-2 and TRBJ2-1; D may be TRBD1 (6 bases). CDR3 length: 18 residues. Trimming shortened V by 6 bases and J by 3 bases, and 24 bases separated the two germline ends. The germline CDR1 and CDR2 sequences are SGHTA and FQGNSA. For the CDR3, the DNA is TGTGCCAGCAGTCGCCCTATGGGGGCTAGCAGAGACTACAATGAGCAGTTCTTC. Amino acid sequence: CASSRPMGASRDYNEQFF.

This chain joins TRBV6-6 and TRBJ2-7; D is perhaps TRBD2 (6 bases). This CDR3 contains 14 residues. Germline assignment: CDR1 MNHNY and CDR2 SVGAGI (reference sequence). Trimming took 7 bases from V and 3 from J, leaving 16 bases between them. The chain's CDR3 is CASTETGVGYEQYF. DNA for the CDR3: TGTGCCAGCACCGAGACGGGGGTGGGCTACGAGCAGTACTTC.

This clone showed up just once. The V and J genes are TRBV4-3 and TRBJ2-5, with D maybe TRBD1 (5 bases). CDR3 length: 15 residues. Germline V gene data show CDR1 as LGHNA and CDR2 as YSLEER. With 8 bases removed from V and 2 bases from J, the gap between germline ends came to 18 bases. CDR3 DNA sequence: TGCGCCAGCCCGGTCGGTGGCAGGGATCAAGAGACCCAGTACTTC. Translation: CASPVGGRDQETQYF.

Of note for this clone: The sample carries other DNA sequences with the same CDR3. The V gene is TRBV6-5, the J gene TRBJ1-3; tentatively, D is TRBD1 (5 bases). From germline, CDR1 is MNHEY and CDR2 SVGAGI. Trimming cost V 6 bases and J 4 bases, with 16 bases left between them. The CDR3 has 15 amino acids. CDR3 sequence (DNA): TGTGCCAGCAGCTGGGGCGGGGAGACGGGAAACACCATATATTTT. Its protein is CASSWGGETGNTIYF.

The J gene is TRBJ2-7, the V gene TRBV4-3; 7 bases are shared with TRBD1. CDR1 and CDR2 (germline): LGHNA, YSLEER. This CDR3 region has 15 residues. Trimming cost V 1 base and J 6 bases; bases outside gene matches: 9. The CDR3, as DNA: TGCGCCAGCAGCCAAGTGAGGACAGGAGTCCCCGAGCAGTACTTC. It translates to CASSQVRTGVPEQYF.

In the case of this clone: An end of the junction differs from the germline gene, which may be a read error. CDR3 protein: CSSSNDREYTGELFF. DNA of the CDR3: TGTTCCAGCAGCAATGACAGGGAATACACCGGGGAGCTGTTTTTT. The chain combines TRBV7-9 with TRBJ2-2; 7 nucleotides agree with TRBD1. This CDR3 region has 15 residues. Germline CDR1 is SEHNR and CDR2 is FQNEAQ (reference sequence).

The rearrangement uses TRBV15 and TRBJ2-5; tentative D call: TRBD2 (6 bases). V was pared by 0 bases and J by 5 bases, with 10 bases between. This CDR3 region has 14 residues. Germline lookup yields CDR1 LNHNV and CDR2 YYDKDF (reference sequence). This CDR3 reads CATSRDRREETQYF. The CDR3 bases are TGTGCCACCAGCAGAGATCGGAGGGAGGAGACCCAGTACTTC.

V usage is TRBV7-2 and J usage is TRBJ2-1, with D possibly being TRBD1 (5 bases). CDR3 length equals 14 residues. Germline CDR1 is SGHTA and CDR2 is FQGNSA. V lost 1 base, J lost 7 bases, and 11 bases lay in between. The CDR3 spells CASSLEQAGNEQFF. CDR3 in DNA: TGTGCCAGCAGCTTAGAACAGGCAGGTAATGAGCAGTTCTTC.

V gene TRBV2 combines with J gene TRBJ2-7, with 7 bases aligning to TRBD2. V was pared by 7 bases and J by 0 bases, with 6 bases of the junction left unmatched. CDR3 length equals 14 residues. Germline V gives CDR1 SNHLY, CDR2 FYNNEI. CDR3 DNA: TGTGCCAGCAAGCTTCAGCGGGACTCCTACGAGCAGTACTTC. It encodes CASKLQRDSYEQYF.

The V gene is TRBV5-1, the J gene TRBJ2-1, with TRBD1 matching 9 bases. V dropped 4 bases and J dropped 6; count of bases not matched to a gene: 11. Germline CDR1 and CDR2: SGHRS and YFSETQ. The CDR3 covers 16 residues. The CDR3 coding sequence is TGCGCCAGCAGCGATCGTTCGGGACAGGGTTCCAATGAGCAGTTCTTC. Protein: CASSDRSGQGSNEQFF.

The V gene is TRBV19, the J gene TRBJ1-2; TRBD1 agrees at 7 bases. CDR3 length: 14 residues. Germline V CDR1 and CDR2: LNHDA, SQIVND (reference sequence). With V trimmed by 11 bases and J by 7 bases, 16 bases remained unmatched. The DNA for the CDR3 is TGTGCCGCCAGAATAAGGGGGCAAAGTGGTGGCTACACCTTC. Encoded protein: CAARIRGQSGGYTF.

The chain has TRBV27 and TRBJ2-1; TRBD2 matches 11 bases. Trimming at V came to 4 bases and at J to 2 bases, leaving 1 base not matched to a gene. In germline, CDR1 is MNHEY, CDR2 SMNVEV (reference sequence). The CDR3 loop spans 15 amino acids. The CDR3 nucleotides are TGTGCCAGCAGTTCGACTAGCGGGGCCTACAATGAGCAGTTCTTC. This translates into CASSSTSGAYNEQFF.

This clone was seen a handful of times. J is TRBJ2-7 and V is TRBV5-1; 8 bases agree with TRBD1. Germline V gene data show CDR1 as SGHRS and CDR2 as YFSETQ. The CDR3 has 14 residues. With 0 bases clipped from V and 3 bases from J, the junction kept 2 bases outside the gene matches. The CDR3 nucleotides read TGCGCCAGCAGCTTGGCCGGACAGGGCTACGAGCAGTACTTC. Amino acids: CASSLAGQGYEQYF.

The V gene is TRBV7-9, the J gene TRBJ1-1; D unclear. Germline V lookup: CDR1 SEHNR, CDR2 FQNEAQ (reference sequence). The V end lost 5 bases, the J end lost 3 bases, and 10 bases lay between the germline ends. The CDR3 totals 13 residues. The CDR3 spells CASSPTQYTEAFF. The CDR3 coding sequence is TGTGCCAGCAGCCCGACTCAGTACACTGAAGCTTTCTTT.

The rearrangement joins TRBV13 to TRBJ1-2, with 7 bases matching TRBD1. The CDR3 runs 15 residues. Trimming cost V 0 bases and J 4 bases; bases outside gene matches: 5. The germline gives CDR1 PRHDT, CDR2 FYEKMQ (reference sequence). Here the CDR3 DNA reads TGTGCCAGCAGCTTAGGCCGAGGGGGCGGCTATGGCTACACCTTC. Amino acids: CASSLGRGGGYGYTF.

V usage is TRBV10-3 and J usage is TRBJ1-1; D is uncertain. The CDR3 contains 15 residues. Germline CDR1 ENHRY, CDR2 SYGVKD. V was shortened by 2 bases and J by 0 bases, with 10 bases between the two germline ends. For the CDR3, the DNA is TGTGCCATCAGTGAGGGTAGTGGTTTGAACACTGAAGCTTTCTTT. Its translation is CAISEGSGLNTEAFF.

The V call is TRBV5-4, the J call TRBJ2-1, with 9 bases that match TRBD2. J lost 4 bases, V lost 2 bases, and 4 bases had no gene match. This CDR3 spans 15 amino acids. Looked up from germline, CDR1 is SGHNT and CDR2 is YYREEE (reference sequence). CDR3 coding DNA: TGTGCCAGCAGCTTTCCGGGACTAGCTTACAATGAGCAGTTCTTC. It translates to CASSFPGLAYNEQFF.

Note on this clone: At one end the junction does not follow the germline gene, possibly because of a read error. This rearrangement joins TRBV7-9 to TRBJ1-5; D is possibly TRBD1 (6 bases). There are 12 residues in the CDR3. Germline V gene data show CDR1 as SEHNR and CDR2 as FQNEAQ (reference sequence). The CDR3 here is CSSSTTGQPQHF. CDR3 nucleotide sequence: TGTTCCAGCAGTACTACAGGGCAGCCCCAGCATTTT.

This clone was detected a few times. V is TRBV7-8 and J is TRBJ1-1; 10 nucleotides match TRBD1. In germline, CDR1 is SGHVS, CDR2 FQNEAQ. The CDR3 spans 16 residues. The V segment lost 5 bases and the J segment 3 bases; nucleotides outside the gene matches: 9. CDR3 sequence (DNA): TGTGCCAGCAGCCTAGGACAGGGGGTTGGATACACTGAAGCTTTCTTT. This translates into CASSLGQGVGYTEAFF.